This T cell receptor (beta chain) derives from a study of identifying expanded T cells in peripheral blood. Here immunoSEQ multiplex PCR was the method, and the copy in TCRdb shows in-frame clones only, minus some. The sample lists 75,000 to 90,000 clones, almost 85% occurring once. Trimming removed 4 bases at V and 3 bases at J, with 10 bases between. The CDR3 is made up of 13 amino acids. Germline loops: CDR1 SGHTA, CDR2 FQGNSA. Overall study results and limits: Differentially abundant clones: about 1.2 between replicates, about 17 at two to three weeks, less than 20 at four. Across healthy donors, higher total template counts meant significantly greater roughly two-week count variance.

Healthy donors had no documented immune events, such as infections, while sampled. Notes on this clone: As yet, its antigen is unknown.

This clonotype originated in a person aged 18 to 75 in good health. Input material: blood. The chain employs TRBV7-2 and TRBJ2-7; D might be TRBD1 (6 bases). CDR3 bases: TGTGCCAGCAGCTCCGGGACACACTACGAGCAGTACTTC. Its protein is CASSSGTHYEQYF.